Each of the 27 T cell receptor beta chains below was sequenced from the same sample in a study of CD8 T cells in ankylosing spondylitis. TCRdb recomputed calls from the 5' RACE reads with MiXCR, one row per CDR3 protein. The sample has 200,000 or so distinct CDR3 sequences, about 18% seen once. Sequenced input: blood, either unsorted or a sorted T cell fraction (not recorded which). The receptor set was obtained from a male donor aged 5 to 29 with ankylosing spondylitis or in good health (not recorded which).

This clonotype was seen at least ten times. V is TRBV28 and J is TRBJ1-5; D might be TRBD1 (6 bases). The V and J ends lost 5 bases and 5 bases respectively, with 7 bases between them. There are 12 residues in the CDR3. Germline loops: CDR1 MDHEN, CDR2 SYDVKM. The CDR3 loop reads CASSRTDQPQHF. The CDR3 DNA sequence: TGTGCCAGCAGTCGGACAGATCAGCCCCAGCATTTT.

In its sample, this clonotype was seen many times. The V and J genes are TRBV5-1 and TRBJ1-6; 7 nucleotides match TRBD1. Germline CDR1 is SGHRS and CDR2 is YFSETQ. V was pared by 4 bases and J by 7 bases, with 5 bases of the junction left unmatched. CDR3 length equals 14 residues. The CDR3 coding sequence is TGCGCCAGCAGCCCCGGGACAGTAAATTCACCCCTCCACTTT. Amino acid sequence: CASSPGTVNSPLHF. Combining the CDR3 with reference TRBV5-1 and TRBJ1-6 gives the whole variable domain KAGVTQTPRYLIKTRGQQVTLSCSPISGHRSVSWYQQTPGQGLQFLFEYFSETQRNKGNFPGRFSGRQFSNSRSEMNVSTLELGDSALYLCASSPGTVNSPLHFGNGTRLTVT.

The chain uses TRBV4-1 and TRBJ1-1; no reliable D call. V shed 1 base and J shed 6 bases, with 6 bases lying between them. The germline gives CDR1 MGHRA, CDR2 YSYEKL. The CDR3 has 12 residues. CDR3 coding DNA: TGCGCCAGCAGCCAAGCAGGCGCTGAAGCTTTCTTT. Translated, it gives CASSQAGAEAFF.

This clonotype was observed at least ten times. The gene calls are TRBV12-3 or TRBV12-4 and TRBJ2-5; no clear D. The V gene lost 1 base and the J gene lost 4 bases, with 7 bases spanning the gap. The CDR3 covers 13 residues. CDR3 loop: CASSLGGSETQYF. In nucleotides, the CDR3 is TGTGCCAGCAGTTTAGGTGGGTCAGAGACCCAGTACTTC.

This clonotype was found many times. The J gene is TRBJ1-5, the V gene TRBV6-6; D gene uncertain. CDR1 and CDR2 (germline): MNHNY, SVGAGI (reference sequence). Trimming removed 2 bases from V and 1 base from J, with 3 bases in between. The CDR3 length is 13 residues. The CDR3 sequence is CASSYLSNQPQHF. The CDR3 coding sequence is TGTGCCAGCAGTTACCTCAGCAATCAGCCCCAGCATTTT.

This clonotype was observed a few times. The V and J genes are TRBV20-1 and TRBJ2-3; 8 bases fit TRBD2. The germline V gene encodes CDR1 DFQATT and CDR2 SNEGSKA (reference sequence). The CDR3 consists of 15 residues. The V segment lost 4 bases and the J segment 2 bases; nucleotides outside the gene matches: 8. CDR3 coding DNA: TGCAGTGCTACGGGGCTAGCGGGCTACACAGATACGCAGTATTTT. Translated, it gives CSATGLAGYTDTQYF.

V and J are TRBV3-1 and TRBJ2-2, with 7 nucleotides matching TRBD2. After removal of 6 bases from V and 5 bases from J, the junction contained 18 bases not matched to a gene. This CDR3 comprises 18 residues. Germline V gives CDR1 LGHDT, CDR2 YNNKEL (reference sequence). Here the CDR3 reads CASSPAWGRAGTTGELFF. Here the CDR3 DNA reads TGTGCCAGCAGTCCCGCGTGGGGGAGGGCCGGTACGACCGGGGAGCTGTTTTTT.

This chain joins TRBV11-3 and TRBJ2-3; D remains unclear. The CDR3 has 15 residues. The V and J ends lost 4 bases and 6 bases respectively, with 17 bases between them. CDR1 and CDR2 (germline): SGHNT, YENEEA. CDR3 sequence (DNA): TGTGCCAGCAGCTCTTCTCCCAAAGTAGTGGATACGCAGTATTTT. It translates to CASSSSPKVVDTQYF. Using reference TRBV11-3 and TRBJ2-3 for the parts outside the CDR3, the full variable domain is EAGVVQSPRYKIIEKKQPVAFWCNPISGHNTLYWYLQNLGQGPELLIRYENEEAVDDSQLPKDRFSAERLKGVDSTLKIQPAELGDSAVYLCASSSSPKVVDTQYFGPGTRLTVL.

This sequence joins TRBV12-3 or TRBV12-4 and TRBJ2-7; the D is unclear. Deletions cut 5 bases from V and 1 base from J, with 12 bases between. The CDR3 contains 14 residues. CDR3 nucleotides: TGTGCCAGCAGTGCCGAAGCTTCATCCTACGAGCAGTACTTC. Translation gives CASSAEASSYEQYF.

This clonotype was counted ten times or more. J is TRBJ2-7 and V is TRBV14; unclear D gene. This CDR3 contains 13 residues. V lost 2 bases, J lost 6 bases, and 11 bases lay in between. Germline values: CDR1 SGHDN, CDR2 FVKESK. DNA of the CDR3: TGTGCCAGCAGCCAATTCAAGGGTTCCGAGCAGTACTTC. This gives the protein CASSQFKGSEQYF.

This clonotype was counted many times. The V call is TRBV25-1, the J call TRBJ1-5; 8 nucleotides match TRBD1. Germline CDR1 reads MGHDK; CDR2 reads SYGVNS. The CDR3 contains 14 residues. With V trimmed by 3 bases and J by 4 bases, 2 bases remained unmatched. CDR3 coding DNA: TGTGCCAGCAGTGAGACAGGGGCGAATCAGCCCCAGCATTTT. Translated: CASSETGANQPQHF.

The CDR3 DNA reads as TGTGCCAGCAGTTTATCCTTCGACCCGTTTGAGCAGTTCTTC. It specifies CASSLSFDPFEQFF. The chain has TRBV27 and TRBJ2-1; D not certain. Trimming left V 0 bases short and J 9 bases short, with 12 bases between. Germline V gene lookup returns CDR1 MNHEY and CDR2 SMNVEV (reference sequence). The CDR3 covers 14 residues.

The V call is TRBV7-6, the J call TRBJ2-1; D call uncertain. The V gene's germline CDR1 is SGHVS and CDR2 FNYEAQ. With 5 bases removed from V and 4 bases from J, the gap between germline ends came to 15 bases. The length of the CDR3 is 15 residues. The CDR3 sequence is CASSNVVSFYNEQFF. In DNA form, the CDR3 reads TGTGCCAGCAGCAATGTAGTTAGCTTTTACAATGAGCAGTTCTTC.

At least ten counts were recorded for this clonotype. V and J are TRBV12-3 or TRBV12-4 and TRBJ1-5, with D hard to call. V gave up 0 bases and J gave up 6 bases, with 9 bases separating them. This CDR3 comprises 14 residues. The CDR3 DNA is TGTGCCAGCAGTTTAGCCGGGAAGGCTCAGCCCCAGCATTTT. Its translation is CASSLAGKAQPQHF.

The sample holds many counts of this clonotype. The V call is TRBV5-1, the J call TRBJ2-3; D is unresolved. Deletions cut 0 bases from V and 6 bases from J, with 14 bases between. The germline gives CDR1 SGHRS, CDR2 YFSETQ. The CDR3 totals 15 residues. The CDR3 DNA sequence: TGCGCCAGCAGCTTGGTACCCCCGACGACGGATACGCAGTATTTT. Its protein product is CASSLVPPTTDTQYF.

This clonotype has a count of ten or more. The V and J genes are TRBV5-1 and TRBJ2-1, with D perhaps matching TRBD1 or TRBD2 (6 bases each). The germline V and J ends were trimmed by 10 bases and 8 bases, with 13 bases remaining between them. This CDR3 is 11 amino acids long. Germline V gene data show CDR1 as SGHRS and CDR2 as YFSETQ. The CDR3 DNA is TGCGCCGCGCCGGGGGCAGATGAGCAGTTCTTC. It encodes CAAPGADEQFF. Combining the CDR3 with reference TRBV5-1 and TRBJ2-1 gives the whole variable domain KAGVTQTPRYLIKTRGQQVTLSCSPISGHRSVSWYQQTPGQGLQFLFEYFSETQRNKGNFPGRFSGRQFSNSRSEMNVSTLELGDSALYLCAAPGADEQFFGPGTRLTVL.

Ten or more counts support this clonotype. The chain links TRBV5-1 to TRBJ2-2; D not resolved. Trimming shortened V by 3 bases and J by 0 bases, and 12 bases separated the two germline ends. Germline CDR1 and CDR2: SGHRS and YFSETQ. This CDR3 region has 16 residues. CDR3 bases: TGCGCCAGCAGCTGGTCTGGAGCGACGAACACCGGGGAGCTGTTTTTT. Translated: CASSWSGATNTGELFF. Combining the CDR3 with reference TRBV5-1 and TRBJ2-2 gives the whole variable domain KAGVTQTPRYLIKTRGQQVTLSCSPISGHRSVSWYQQTPGQGLQFLFEYFSETQRNKGNFPGRFSGRQFSNSRSEMNVSTLELGDSALYLCASSWSGATNTGELFFGEGSRLTVL.

This clonotype was seen many times. The chain couples TRBV6-5 to TRBJ1-6; unclear D gene. The V and J ends lost 5 bases and 6 bases respectively, with 17 bases between them. CDR1 and CDR2 (germline): MNHEY, SVGAGI. The CDR3 sequence is 16 residues long. CDR3 nucleotide sequence: TGTGCCAGCAGTCAGGCCGTCCCGGGCACTAATTCACCCCTCCACTTT. It is translated as CASSQAVPGTNSPLHF.

This clonotype was seen at least ten times. The chain has TRBV12-3 or TRBV12-4 and TRBJ2-5; D remains ambiguous. The CDR3 has 13 residues. Trimming took 3 bases from V and 2 from J, leaving 7 bases between them. CDR3 loop: CASSFRLQETQYF. The CDR3 DNA reads TGTGCCAGCAGTTTCCGTTTGCAAGAGACCCAGTACTTC.

V gene TRBV4-3 combines with J gene TRBJ2-7; 10 bases map to TRBD2. Germline loops: CDR1 LGHNA, CDR2 YSLEER. Unmatched junction bases numbered 10, after V lost 0 bases and J lost 5 bases. The CDR3 has 17 residues. CDR3 sequence: CASSQDPRSGRVDEQYF. Written as DNA, the CDR3 is TGCGCCAGCAGCCAAGATCCACGGAGCGGGAGGGTGGACGAGCAGTACTTC.

This clonotype was counted at least ten times. The chain joins TRBV19 to TRBJ2-5; 11 bases agree with TRBD2. CDR1 and CDR2 from the germline V gene are LNHDA and SQIVND (reference sequence). The V gene end was trimmed by 7 bases and the J gene end by 2 bases; junction bases not matched to a gene: 6. The CDR3 consists of 15 residues. In nucleotides, the CDR3 is TGTGCCAGTACTAGGACTAGCGGGCCACAAGAGACCCAGTACTTC. Residues: CASTRTSGPQETQYF.

This clonotype was observed many times. The chain has TRBV9 and TRBJ2-7; 10 nucleotides line up with TRBD1. The ends lost 3 bases at V and 4 bases at J; junction bases unmatched: 7. This CDR3 is built from 15 residues. Germline lookup yields CDR1 SGDLS and CDR2 YYNGEE. CDR3 nucleotide sequence: TGTGCCAGCAGCGCAGGGGGACAGGGGAATTACGAGCAGTACTTC. Translating it yields CASSAGGQGNYEQYF.

This clonotype was seen ten or more times. The rearrangement uses TRBV6-5 and TRBJ2-5, with 10 bases that match TRBD2. Germline V gene lookup returns CDR1 MNHEY and CDR2 SVGAGI. This CDR3 comprises 15 residues. Losses at the gene ends were 4 bases for V and 5 bases for J; bases not matched to a gene: 7. In nucleotides, the CDR3 is TGTGCCAGCAGTTCCGTAGCGGGAGGTTTTGAGACCCAGTACTTC. Translating it yields CASSSVAGGFETQYF.

There are many counts of this clonotype. The chain uses TRBV5-1 and TRBJ1-1; D ambiguous. Trimming took 4 bases from V and 1 from J, leaving 8 bases between them. The CDR3 is made up of 13 amino acids. Germline V gene lookup returns CDR1 SGHRS and CDR2 YFSETQ. CDR3 in amino acids: CASSRRQNTEAFF. CDR3 sequence (DNA): TGCGCCAGCAGCCGACGTCAGAACACTGAAGCTTTCTTT.

CDR3 coding DNA: TGTGCCAGCAGCCAAATTGGGAATGAGCAGTTCTTC. It is translated as CASSQIGNEQFF. V is TRBV14 and J is TRBJ2-1; no clear D. The CDR3 covers 12 residues. Germline CDR1 is SGHDN and CDR2 is FVKESK. V shed 2 bases and J shed 7 bases, with 6 bases lying between them. The whole variable domain, remainder taken from reference TRBV14 and TRBJ2-1, is EAGVTQFPSHSVIEKGQTVTLRCDPISGHDNLYWYRRVMGKEIKFLLHFVKESKQDESGMPNNRFLAERTGGTYSTLKVQPAELEDSGVYFCASSQIGNEQFFGPGTRLTVL.

This clonotype was seen ten or more times. The chain recombines TRBV20-1 with TRBJ1-5, with TRBD1 as a possible D gene (5 bases). The CDR3 length is 13 residues. Per the germline V gene, CDR1 is DFQATT and CDR2 is SNEGSKA (reference sequence). The V end lost 3 bases, the J end lost 11 bases, and 17 bases lay between the germline ends. The CDR3 DNA follows: TGCAGTGCTAGGAAGGGGAGCCAGGATGCCCAGCATTTT. This codes for CSARKGSQDAQHF.

This clonotype has ten or more counts. The CDR3 loop is CASSLAPGPNEQFF. CDR3 coding DNA: TGTGCCAGCAGCTTGGCCCCAGGGCCTAATGAGCAGTTCTTC. The gene calls are TRBV5-5 and TRBJ2-1, with D possibly being TRBD1 (5 bases). V lost 0 bases and J lost 7, with 11 bases in between. The CDR3 totals 14 residues. Germline CDR1 SGHKS, CDR2 YYEKEE (reference sequence).